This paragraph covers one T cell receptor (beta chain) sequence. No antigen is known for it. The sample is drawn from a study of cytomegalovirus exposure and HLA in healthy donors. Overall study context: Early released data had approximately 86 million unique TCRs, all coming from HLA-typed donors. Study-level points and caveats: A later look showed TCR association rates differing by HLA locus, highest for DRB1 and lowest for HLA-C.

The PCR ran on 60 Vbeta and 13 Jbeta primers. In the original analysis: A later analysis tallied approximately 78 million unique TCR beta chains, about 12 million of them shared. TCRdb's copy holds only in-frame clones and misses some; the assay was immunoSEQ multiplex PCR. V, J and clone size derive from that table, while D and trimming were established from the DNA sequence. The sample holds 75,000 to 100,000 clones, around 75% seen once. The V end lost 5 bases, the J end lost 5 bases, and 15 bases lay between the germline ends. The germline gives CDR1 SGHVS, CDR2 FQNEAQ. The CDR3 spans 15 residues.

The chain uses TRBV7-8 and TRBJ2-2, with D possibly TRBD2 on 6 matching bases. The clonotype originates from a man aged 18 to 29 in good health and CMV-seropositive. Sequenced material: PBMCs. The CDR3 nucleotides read TGTGCCAGCAGCGTAGTGCAGGGAGGAACCGGGGAGCTGTTTTTT. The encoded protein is CASSVVQGGTGELFF.